The entry below gives a single TCR beta chain sequence along with its context. Its antigen is as yet unknown. Vbeta (60) and Jbeta (13) primers were used in the PCR. Method: immunoSEQ multiplex PCR; TCRdb's copy keeps in-frame clones and lacks some. There are 100,000 to 150,000 clones in the sample; roughly 80% occur only once, and 2.1% lies in the top ten. These data are taken from a study of cytomegalovirus exposure and HLA in healthy donors. Study summary: Findings of an earlier analysis included some 120 million unique TCR beta sequences from roughly 190 million T cells.

Study results and caveats: The sole available immune exposure information was CMV serostatus. Sequencing likely generated an artifact that appeared as a cluster of highly shared sequence variants.

The sample comprised PBMCs. This TCR came from a man aged 25 to 40 in good health and CMV-seronegative.

CDR3 region: CASSILRGGRDEQFF. The CDR3 DNA is TGTGCCAGTAGTATCTTGCGGGGGGGCCGCGATGAGCAGTTCTTC. The chain is built from TRBV19 and TRBJ2-1; TRBD2 matches 9 bases. The J segment lost 8 bases and the V segment lost 3 bases, leaving 8 bases of the junction unmatched. The germline V gene encodes CDR1 LNHDA and CDR2 SQIVND (reference sequence). This CDR3 contains 15 residues.